Below, 19 T cell receptor beta chains from the same sample are listed, as sequenced in a study of OX40 agonist ivuxolimab in advanced cancers. Measured with immunoSEQ multiplex PCR; TCRdb has only the in-frame clones, and not every one. This table holds fewer than 55,000 clones, around 86% found once. The sequences come from CD4+ or CD8+ T cells sorted from blood, collected in a trial of the OX40 agonist ivuxolimab. Receptors were obtained from an adult with an advanced solid tumor such as melanoma, head and neck, liver or kidney cancer.

The chain joins TRBV4-2 to TRBJ2-1; D gene unclear. Germline V lookup: CDR1 LGHNA, CDR2 YNFKEQ. The CDR3 spans 11 residues. Deletions cut 6 bases from V and 6 bases from J, with 6 bases between. CDR3 loop: CASSSRNEQFF. The DNA for the CDR3 is TGTGCCAGCAGTTCTCGCAATGAGCAGTTCTTC.

This clone appeared a few times. The rearrangement links TRBV5-1 to TRBJ1-5; no clear D gene. Germline V gene lookup returns CDR1 SGHRS and CDR2 YFSETQ. V lost 7 bases and J lost 3, with 11 bases in between. This CDR3 region has 13 residues. CDR3 DNA sequence: TGCGCCAGCCGTAGACACTTCAATCAGCCCCAGCATTTT. It is translated as CASRRHFNQPQHF. Filled out from reference TRBV5-1 and TRBJ1-5, the complete variable domain reads KAGVTQTPRYLIKTRGQQVTLSCSPISGHRSVSWYQQTPGQGLQFLFEYFSETQRNKGNFPGRFSGRQFSNSRSEMNVSTLELGDSALYLCASRRHFNQPQHFGDGTRLSIL.

V usage is TRBV6-6 and J usage is TRBJ2-7, with a weak D call TRBD2 (6 bases). CDR3 length equals 13 residues. Germline CDR1 and CDR2: MNHNY and SVGAGI (reference sequence). V lost 10 bases and J lost 6, with 19 bases in between. The CDR3 bases are TGTGCCACCGCCCCTCGGGGGATGGGCGAGCAGTACGTC. Amino acid sequence: CATAPRGMGEQYV.

The chain carries TRBV27 and TRBJ1-2, with D unresolved. The CDR3 is made up of 13 amino acids. Looked up from germline, CDR1 is MNHEY and CDR2 is SMNVEV (reference sequence). Trimming took 6 bases from V and 3 from J, leaving 11 bases between them. Here the CDR3 reads CASSVKADYGYTF. DNA of the CDR3: TGTGCCAGCAGCGTCAAGGCGGACTATGGCTACACCTTC.

The chain recombines TRBV11-2 with TRBJ2-7, with TRBD1 as a possible D gene (6 bases). This CDR3 comprises 15 residues. V was trimmed by 5 bases and J by 4 bases, leaving 18 bases between them. The germline gives CDR1 SGHAT, CDR2 FQNNGV. The CDR3 here is CASSPAGAPGYEQYF. The CDR3 coding sequence is TGTGCCAGCAGCCCTGCAGGGGCCCCGGGGTACGAGCAGTACTTC.

The chain links TRBV9 to TRBJ1-2; no firm D call. The V end was cut by 5 bases, the J end by 3 bases, with 14 bases between. The CDR3 covers 14 residues. Germline CDR1 is SGDLS and CDR2 is YYNGEE. CDR3 coding DNA: TGTGCCAGCAGGGAGGACGCCAAGGACTATGGCTACACCTTC. Its translation is CASREDAKDYGYTF.

V gene TRBV4-2 combines with J gene TRBJ2-3; maybe TRBD2 (5 bases). CDR3 size: 15 residues. The V end was cut by 0 bases, the J end by 1 base, with 8 bases between. Germline CDR1 and CDR2: LGHNA and YNFKEQ. CDR3 amino acids: CASSQEFSGTDTQYF. The CDR3 region has the DNA TGTGCCAGCAGCCAAGAGTTTAGCGGCACAGATACGCAGTATTTT.

The chain recombines TRBV25-1 with TRBJ2-5; D is unresolved. The CDR3 sequence is 15 residues long. CDR1 and CDR2 (germline): MGHDK, SYGVNS. V lost 7 bases and J 5 bases, leaving 20 bases between the germline ends. CDR3 nucleotide sequence: TGTGCCAGCATGTTGGACGGCTTGGGCGCCGAGACCCAGTACTTC. This encodes CASMLDGLGAETQYF.

This clone has just a few counts. This sequence joins TRBV28 and TRBJ1-1; no clear D. Germline CDR1 is MDHEN and CDR2 is SYDVKM. Trimming left V 3 bases short and J 5 bases short, with 10 bases between. The CDR3 is made up of 13 amino acids. CDR3 amino acids: CASSFWDQTEAFF. The CDR3 DNA follows: TGTGCCAGCAGTTTTTGGGATCAGACTGAAGCTTTCTTT.

The J gene is TRBJ1-3, the V gene TRBV6-5; D possibly corresponds to TRBD1 (5 bases). The CDR3 is 15 amino acids. V was cut by 0 bases and J by 1 base, with 7 bases left in between. Germline V gene lookup returns CDR1 MNHEY and CDR2 SVGAGI. The CDR3 loop is CASSYSAGSGNTIYF. As DNA, the CDR3 is TGTGCCAGCAGTTACTCAGCAGGGTCTGGAAACACCATATATTTT.

The chain recombines TRBV28 with TRBJ2-1; 8 bases align to TRBD2. This CDR3 spans 15 amino acids. The trim removed 5 bases at V and 7 bases at J, leaving 10 bases unmatched. The germline V gene encodes CDR1 MDHEN and CDR2 SYDVKM. CDR3 DNA sequence: TGTGCCAGCAGTCCAGCCAGCGGGAGAGCTAATGAGCAGTTCTTC. As protein: CASSPASGRANEQFF.

The chain combines TRBV10-3 with TRBJ2-1; TRBD1 agrees at 12 bases. V lost 2 bases to trimming and J lost 9 bases; unmatched junction nucleotides: 8. The germline V gene has CDR1 ENHRY and CDR2 SYGVKD. The CDR3 covers 16 residues. The chain's CDR3 is CAISEDRDRGRSEQFF. DNA for the CDR3: TGTGCCATCAGTGAGGACCGGGACAGGGGGCGCAGTGAGCAGTTCTTC.

The V call is TRBV4-2, the J call TRBJ1-1; tentative D call: TRBD1 (6 bases). Trimming shortened V by 6 bases and J by 7 bases, and 15 bases separated the two germline ends. Germline V lookup: CDR1 LGHNA, CDR2 YNFKEQ. The CDR3 has 13 amino acids. In DNA form, the CDR3 reads TGTGCCAGCAGGGTGAAGGGGGAGATTGAAGCTTTCTTT. As protein: CASRVKGEIEAFF.

This sequence joins TRBV29-1 and TRBJ1-4; 8 bases are shared with TRBD1. V gave up 7 bases and J gave up 8 bases; unmatched junction bases: 6. The germline gives CDR1 SQVTM, CDR2 ANQGSEA. The CDR3 has 12 residues. The CDR3 DNA reads TGCAGCGCCGGACAGGGTCGGGAAAAACTGTTTTTT. Residues: CSAGQGREKLFF.

This clone was seen once. The J gene is TRBJ1-1, the V gene TRBV27; D might be TRBD1 (6 bases). The germline CDR1 and CDR2 sequences are MNHEY and SMNVEV (reference sequence). This CDR3 spans 16 amino acids. V lost 8 bases and J 10 bases, leaving 29 bases between the germline ends. The DNA for the CDR3 is TGTGCCAGCGCGCGCGTGGCCGGGCAGGGGAGTGCTCGAGCTTTCTTT. Its translation is CASARVAGQGSARAFF.

This chain links TRBV11-2 with TRBJ1-6; D remains ambiguous. Trimming removed 0 bases at V and 10 bases at J, with 10 bases between. The CDR3 loop spans 14 amino acids. CDR1 is SGHAT and CDR2 is FQNNGV in the germline V gene. DNA for the CDR3: TGTGCCAGCAGCTTAGATTCGGACGGGTCACCCCTCCACTTT. Translation gives CASSLDSDGSPLHF.

This chain joins TRBV18 and TRBJ2-5; no clear D. Germline V gene data show CDR1 as KGHSH and CDR2 as LQKENI. The CDR3 runs to 13 residues. The V gene lost 3 bases and the J gene lost 9 bases, with 14 bases spanning the gap. The chain's CDR3 is CASSPEVDTPQYF. The CDR3 nucleotides read TGTGCCAGCTCACCGGAAGTCGATACACCCCAGTACTTC.

This clone occurred once. Different DNA sequences within this sample yield the same CDR3. The CDR3 region is CSVGEVETQYF. CDR3 DNA: TGCAGCGTTGGAGAGGTGGAGACCCAGTACTTC. The chain carries TRBV29-1 and TRBJ2-5, with unresolved D. V was shortened by 4 bases and J by 5 bases, with 8 bases between the two germline ends. The CDR3 is 11 amino acids. Germline V lookup: CDR1 SQVTM, CDR2 ANQGSEA.

This sequence joins TRBV13 and TRBJ1-1; 9 nucleotides agree with TRBD1. This CDR3 has 16 residues. With V trimmed by 1 base and J by 5 bases, 8 bases remained unmatched. Germline lookup yields CDR1 PRHDT and CDR2 FYEKMQ (reference sequence). The CDR3 spells CASSLEAGTGWTEAFF. As DNA, the CDR3 is TGTGCCAGCAGCTTAGAGGCCGGGACAGGGTGGACTGAAGCTTTCTTT. The full variable domain, with the rest looked up from reference TRBV13 and TRBJ1-1, is AAGVIQSPRHLIKEKRETATLKCYPIPRHDTVYWYQQGPGQDPQFLISFYEKMQSDKGSIPDRFSAQQFSDYHSELNMSSLELGDSALYFCASSLEAGTGWTEAFFGQGTRLTVV.